Listed here are 25 T cell receptor beta chains from one sample, sequenced in a study of blood T cell repertoires in COVID-19. Libraries were prepared by immunoSEQ multiplex PCR; TCRdb keeps only in-frame clonotypes and omits some of them. The repertoire includes roughly 60,000 clones, around nine tenths of them detected once, and 5.5% to 6% sits in the top ten. Sequenced material: peripheral blood. These receptor sequences come from a human donor in a cohort sampled during active COVID-19.

The chain joins TRBV6-1 to TRBJ2-7; D unresolved. Per the germline V gene, CDR1 is MNHNS and CDR2 is SASEGT. Deletions cut 2 bases from V and 2 bases from J, with 4 bases between. This CDR3 has 12 residues. The CDR3 protein is CASSELAYEQYF. The CDR3 nucleotides read TGTGCCAGCAGTGAATTAGCCTACGAGCAGTACTTC.

J is TRBJ2-1 and V is TRBV7-2; 11 nucleotides match TRBD2. Germline CDR1 is SGHTA and CDR2 is FQGNSA. V lost 5 bases, J lost 9 bases, and 9 bases stayed unmatched. The CDR3 spans 15 residues. CDR3 amino acids: CASSPPGTSGGEQFF. CDR3 coding DNA: TGTGCCAGCAGCCCTCCCGGGACTAGCGGCGGTGAGCAGTTCTTC.

The chain couples TRBV5-4 to TRBJ1-2; D unresolved. CDR1 and CDR2 (germline): SGHNT, YYREEE (reference sequence). Trimming took off 4 bases at V and 2 bases at J, with 9 bases between the two ends. This CDR3 spans 13 amino acids. CDR3 sequence reads: CASSPQVNYGYTF. DNA of the CDR3: TGTGCCAGCAGCCCGCAGGTGAACTATGGCTACACCTTC.

This chain connects TRBV9 to TRBJ2-7; D perhaps matches TRBD2 (5 bases). CDR1 and CDR2 from the germline V gene are SGDLS and YYNGEE. This CDR3 is 15 amino acids long. The V end lost 0 bases, the J end lost 3 bases, and 13 bases lay between the germline ends. The CDR3 region is CASSVGEGVYYEQYF. The CDR3 nucleotides read TGTGCCAGCAGCGTAGGAGAGGGAGTGTACTACGAGCAGTACTTC.

V gene TRBV7-3 combines with J gene TRBJ2-2; the D gene is possibly TRBD1 (6 bases). Germline CDR1 and CDR2: SGHTA and FQGTGA. V was cut by 3 bases and J by 1 base, with 9 bases left in between. The CDR3 length is 15 residues. The CDR3 protein is CASSLGAGNTGELFF. Here the CDR3 DNA reads TGTGCCAGCAGCTTGGGGGCAGGGAACACCGGGGAGCTGTTTTTT.

J is TRBJ2-1 and V is TRBV7-2; 7 positions match TRBD2. The CDR3 extends over 16 amino acids. J lost 3 bases, V lost 5 bases, and 10 bases had no gene match. Germline loops: CDR1 SGHTA, CDR2 FQGNSA. The CDR3 region has the DNA TGTGCCAGCAGCCCGAGGACGGGAGGACTCTACAATGAGCAGTTCTTC. It yields the protein CASSPRTGGLYNEQFF.

The CDR3 here is CASSIDIPLAGVGLRQQFF. The CDR3 DNA is TGTGCCAGTAGTATAGATATACCCCTAGCGGGAGTTGGGTTACGGCAGCAGTTCTTC. This chain joins TRBV19 and TRBJ2-1; TRBD2 matches 10 bases. The junction had 19 bases not matched to a gene; V was cut back by 0 bases and J by 11 bases. This CDR3 is 19 amino acids long. Germline CDR1 LNHDA, CDR2 SQIVND (reference sequence).

This clone has only one observation. The rearrangement links TRBV29-1 to TRBJ2-2; D may be TRBD1 (6 bases). Looked up from germline, CDR1 is SQVTM and CDR2 is ANQGSEA. CDR3 length: 14 residues. V shed 4 bases and J shed 1 base, with 10 bases lying between them. The DNA for the CDR3 is TGCAGCGTTGGAAAAGGGGGGAACACCGGGGAGCTGTTTTTT. Translating gives CSVGKGGNTGELFF.

The chain joins TRBV27 to TRBJ1-2; possible D gene TRBD1, 5 bases. The CDR3 has 16 residues. Trimming cost V 5 bases and J 5 bases, with 21 bases left between them. The germline CDR1 and CDR2 sequences are MNHEY and SMNVEV (reference sequence). The CDR3 here is CASSTISGSNPYGYTF. DNA for the CDR3: TGTGCCAGCAGTACAATCTCAGGGTCCAACCCTTATGGCTACACCTTC.

In its sample, this clone was seen once. One junction end disagrees with the germline gene, perhaps due to a read error. The CDR3 region is CAPGGGRRGSQETQYF. The DNA of the CDR3 is TGCGCCCCCGGGGGGGGGAGGAGGGGCTCGCAAGAGACCCAGTACTTC. This chain joins TRBV24-1 and TRBJ2-5, with 8 bases aligning to TRBD2. From germline, CDR1 is KGHDR and CDR2 SFDVKD. The CDR3 runs 16 residues.

The chain joins TRBV29-1 to TRBJ1-1; perhaps TRBD1 as D (6 bases). The CDR3 has 13 amino acids. Looked up from germline, CDR1 is SQVTM and CDR2 is ANQGSEA. Trimming left V 7 bases short and J 0 bases short, with 12 bases between. The CDR3 spells CSALDSLNTEAFF. The CDR3 nucleotides are TGCAGCGCCCTGGACAGCCTGAACACTGAAGCTTTCTTT.

The chain is built from TRBV4-3 and TRBJ2-1; a possible D gene is TRBD1 (7 bases). This CDR3 has 16 amino acids. Trimming cost V 0 bases and J 9 bases, with 18 bases left between them. The germline V gene has CDR1 LGHNA and CDR2 YSLEER. The CDR3: CASSQEAVPGGGEQFF. In DNA, the CDR3 is TGCGCCAGCAGCCAAGAAGCGGTCCCAGGGGGAGGTGAGCAGTTCTTC.

The chain employs TRBV18 and TRBJ1-1, with 7 bases identical to TRBD1. The CDR3 covers 15 residues. V was pared by 1 base and J by 1 base, with 3 bases of the junction left unmatched. Germline CDR1 KGHSH, CDR2 LQKENI. The chain's CDR3 is CASSPRQGENTEAFF. In DNA, the CDR3 is TGTGCCAGCTCACCACGGCAGGGGGAGAACACTGAAGCTTTCTTT.

This clone occurred once. CDR3 DNA: TGTGCCAGCTCACCGGTTTTGGAGACTGAAGCTTTCTTT. This gives the protein CASSPVLETEAFF. The rearrangement joins TRBV18 to TRBJ1-1; no definite D call. CDR3 size: 13 residues. The ends were cut back, 3 bases at V and 5 bases at J, with 10 bases in the middle. Germline V CDR1 and CDR2: KGHSH, LQKENI.

This clone occurred a few times. This chain connects TRBV5-3 to TRBJ2-7, with D perhaps matching TRBD2 (6 bases). TRBV5-3 is an ORF for which the function is uncertain. V dropped 3 bases and J dropped 0 bases, with 19 bases sitting between them. There are 17 residues in the CDR3. DNA of the CDR3: TGTGCCAGAAGCTCGGCGGGGTTCTGGATCAGCTCCTACGAGCAGTACTTC. Protein product: CARSSAGFWISSYEQYF.

The chain employs TRBV21-1 and TRBJ1-1. TRBV21-1 is termed a pseudogene. The CDR3 length is 15 residues. The CDR3 sequence: CASSFRGGDNTEAFF. The DNA for the CDR3 is TGTGCCAGCAGCTTCCGCGGGGGGGATAACACTGAAGCTTTCTTT.

The chain uses TRBV5-6 and TRBJ1-1; 7 bases match TRBD1. Germline lookup yields CDR1 SGHDT and CDR2 YYEEEE. V was pared by 4 bases and J by 0 bases, with 6 bases of the junction left unmatched. This CDR3 contains 15 residues. CDR3 amino acids: CASSPGTVMNTEAFF. The CDR3 bases are TGTGCCAGCAGCCCGGGGACAGTAATGAACACTGAAGCTTTCTTT.

This clone was picked up one time. The gene calls are TRBV24-1 and TRBJ1-5; D might be TRBD1 (5 bases). The CDR3 extends over 13 amino acids. Germline-derived CDR1 and CDR2 are KGHDR and SFDVKD. V dropped 1 base and J dropped 6 bases, with 6 bases sitting between them. CDR3 DNA sequence: TGTGCCACCAGTGATTTAGGGGCTCAGCCCCAGCATTTT. Protein: CATSDLGAQPQHF.

The V gene is TRBV4-3, the J gene TRBJ2-3; 7 bases align to TRBD2. V trimming: 4 bases; J trimming: 1 base; junction bases outside the gene matches: 8. Germline V gene data show CDR1 as LGHNA and CDR2 as YSLEER. The CDR3 consists of 16 residues. CDR3 sequence reads: CASSPRAGRGTDTQYF. CDR3 in DNA: TGCGCCAGCAGCCCTCGGGCAGGGAGGGGCACAGATACGCAGTATTTT.

In DNA form, the CDR3 reads TGTGCCAGCAGCGTCTTCGATCGGTTTGGCTACGAGCAGTACTTC. It yields the protein CASSVFDRFGYEQYF. The chain has TRBV5-5 and TRBJ2-7; D ambiguous. V was trimmed by 4 bases and J by 3 bases, leaving 17 bases between them. This CDR3 region has 15 residues. Germline CDR1 reads SGHKS; CDR2 reads YYEKEE (reference sequence).

This chain joins TRBV10-3 and TRBJ1-2; D gene uncertain. Germline CDR1 is ENHRY and CDR2 is SYGVKD. The CDR3 length is 11 residues. The ends were cut back, 4 bases at V and 8 bases at J, with 8 bases in the middle. The CDR3 reads CAISGLQGYTF. In DNA, the CDR3 is TGTGCCATCAGTGGTCTTCAGGGCTACACCTTC.

This chain connects TRBV15 to TRBJ1-5, with TRBD1 matching over 7 bases. With V trimmed by 3 bases and J by 7 bases, 6 bases remained unmatched. The V gene's germline CDR1 is LNHNV and CDR2 YYDKDF (reference sequence). The CDR3 length is 14 residues. This chain's CDR3 is CATSSPGGSQPQHF. The CDR3 DNA is TGTGCCACCAGCAGCCCAGGGGGGAGCCAGCCCCAGCATTTT.

The rearrangement uses TRBV28 and TRBJ2-7, with 8 bases matching TRBD2. The CDR3 covers 16 residues. Germline loops: CDR1 MDHEN, CDR2 SYDVKM. V was clipped by 4 bases and J by 2 bases; unmatched bases: 10. Here the CDR3 reads CASSYIAGKDPYEQYF. Here the CDR3 DNA reads TGTGCCAGCAGTTACATAGCGGGAAAAGATCCCTACGAGCAGTACTTC.

V gene TRBV5-4 combines with J gene TRBJ2-5; 15 bases agree with TRBD2. The length of the CDR3 is 16 residues. V shed 4 bases and J 5 bases; nucleotides not matched to a gene: 6. CDR1 is SGHNT and CDR2 is YYREEE in the germline V gene (reference sequence). CDR3: CASSRRTSGGVETQYF. The CDR3 coding sequence is TGTGCCAGCAGCCGCCGGACTAGCGGGGGGGTGGAGACCCAGTACTTC.

V usage is TRBV5-4 and J usage is TRBJ2-1; 16 bases line up with TRBD2. Losses at the gene ends were 4 bases for V and 9 bases for J; bases not matched to a gene: 7. CDR3 length equals 16 residues. The germline V gene has CDR1 SGHNT and CDR2 YYREEE (reference sequence). CDR3 in amino acids: CASSAGTSGGAGEQFF. CDR3 in DNA: TGTGCCAGCAGCGCCGGGACTAGCGGGGGGGCCGGTGAGCAGTTCTTC.